This TCR beta chain is from a study of cytomegalovirus exposure and HLA in healthy donors (TCRdb year 2017). As for the study more broadly: According to an earlier analysis of 450 to 650 of the donors, roughly 180 million T cells yielded 100 million or so unique TCR beta sequences and more than 250 Gb of sequence data. An earlier analysis of nearly 600 of the donors applied high-throughput TCR beta sequencing to assess whether each TCR beta V gene segment acted as functional or pseudogenic. The later analysis used no new phenotypic data to find candidate immune exposures, relying instead on TCR beta sequences and their occurrence across donors. To study patterns of TCR occurrence, a later analysis re-analyzed previously published TCR beta repertoires from 666 donors and added high-resolution HLA genotyping. The study aimed to test whether cataloging public T cell receptors could reveal signatures of past pathogen exposure. Along with the roughly 610-subject first cohort, a separate validation cohort of over 90 different subjects was used. Among approximately 370 genotyped donors of the cohort, an average of about 220,000 unique TCR beta nucleotide sequences was sequenced per donor, of which 15% to 20% were non-productive. Donor age, sex, ethnicity and CMV serostatus were compiled together with the repertoire data. The genetic ancestry cluster associated with self-reported Caucasian donors included over 80% of the roughly 380 genotyped donors. The study combined high-throughput TCR immunosequencing, statistical association of individual TCRs with disease status, and machine learning to predict cytomegalovirus infection status. HLA typing covered class I and class II loci at four-digit resolution. An early release covering 500 to 750 HLA-typed donors comprised 300 to 350 gigabases of sequencing data and 65 million to 100 million unique TCR sequences. The study used immunosequencing to profile the T cell repertoires of hundreds of subjects and linked those repertoires to cytomegalovirus serostatus. Because of strong linkage in the cohort, roughly five DR-DQ haplotypes were treated as single units for association and clustering. Genome-wide SNP genotypes for about 65% of the roughly 670 donors were used in a later genetic analysis, which treated that subset as a discovery cohort. Every repertoire in the discovery cohort had been generated on one and the same sequencing platform. The number of donors typed differed by locus, with roughly 620-630 for A, B, C, DRB1 and DQB1, roughly 520 for DQA1, 606 for DPA1, and 450 to 480 for DPB1.

Concerning this clone: No cognate antigen has been identified for it. No qualities accompany the bases; no much larger clone lies one base away.

The library was made by the immunoSEQ multiplex PCR assay. For the multiplex PCR, a mixture combining 60 forward primers for TCR Vbeta segments and 13 reverse primers for TCR Jbeta segments was used. The CDR3 region of rearranged TCR beta genes was amplified from genomic DNA by a multiplex PCR assay. On the Illumina HiSeq System, the amplified TCR beta libraries were sequenced as 87-base-pair reads. Under the source paper's analysis protocol: A later analysis counted some 80 million unique TCR beta chains across the 500 to 850 repertoires, and some 11 million of these chains were shared by at least two donors. To remove PCR and sequencing errors, raw reads were error-corrected and collapsed into unique sequences using a nearest-neighbor algorithm that merged closely related sequences. Alignment of CDR3 sequences to IMGT reference sequences was used to assign V, D and J gene segments. For a sequence to be retained, a match of at least six nucleotides to both a V gene segment and a J gene segment was required. Rearrangements were classified as productive when the CDR3 lacked stop codons and remained in frame with V and J, and all other rearrangements were classified as non-productive. Following IMGT convention, CDR3 was defined as the stretch from the second conserved V-encoded cysteine to the conserved J-encoded phenylalanine. In an earlier analysis of just under 600 of the donors, sequences lacking an unambiguous match to a single V gene segment were excluded. In an earlier analysis of 587 of the donors, a V segment was called functional when productive rearrangements were above 56.7%, and segregating when the standard deviation between donors exceeded 5%. To diagnose cytomegalovirus status from the catalog of TCR beta chain sequences, a statistical classification framework was built. V and J gene assignment, in a later analysis, came from comparing TCR nucleotide sequences with IMGT/GENE-DB human TR gene sequences. Using the TCRdist pipeline, a later analysis assigned CDR3 sequences along with most-parsimonious VDJ recombination scenarios. In a later analysis, each TCR beta chain was defined by its CDR3 amino acid sequence together with its V-gene family, and reads without a unique V-gene family were excluded. A later analysis removed roughly 590 highly shared, low-generation-probability nucleotide sequences to deal with suspected cross-contamination and a sequencing artifact. A later analysis calculated a clonal expansion index for each public chain from normalized within-repertoire ranks of inferred template counts. In a later analysis, generation probabilities were computed with a VDJ recombination model fitted to out-of-frame rearrangements, and the resulting probabilities were checked against IGoR. Hypergeometric tests were used in a later analysis to score TCR-TCR, TCR-HLA and TCR-CMV co-occurrence, with a repertoire-size bias correction applied to the TCR pairs. A later analysis estimated false discovery rates by permuting HLA or CMV assignments 20 times. In a later analysis, co-occurring TCRs were grouped using DBSCAN, with TCRdist sequence similarity added in when clustering inside HLA-allele-positive subsets. Co-occurrence clustering excluded repertoires with fewer than 30,000 or more than 120,000 public chains, plus five with anomalous nucleotide sharing. The table comes from immuneACCESS by way of TCRdb, which keeps in-frame sequences with V and J called. Part of the clones is missing from these tables; in studies checked, under half for an unresolved V gene and the rest for unknown reasons. That table supplies the V and J calls and clone size; D and trimming were determined from the DNA. A total of around 200,000 clones appear in this sample, 70% to 80% of them only once. The ten largest clones represent over 2.5% of the sample.

Results and caveats for the whole study, not just this receptor: The authors suggested that the approach could potentially be generalized to other disease states and immunological phenotypes. A later genetic analysis associated a missense DCLRE1C variant with V-gene and J-gene trimming of TCR beta chains, and an independent cohort replicated the association. A group of highly shared sequence variants was considered likely to be a technical artifact of the sequencing pipeline. This cohort had only TCR beta chains sequenced, and the lack of alpha or paired-chain data limited which features could be detected. In vitro tests confirmed that three of the cytomegalovirus-associated TCR beta chains recognize cytomegalovirus antigens. According to a later analysis, most CMV-associated TCR beta chains appeared to be HLA-restricted, and the HLA associations seemed to be driven largely by CMV exposure. When HLA alleles, especially DR and DQ, strongly co-occurred, TCR associations were difficult to assign to individual alleles. According to a later analysis, parvovirus B19, influenza, CMV and Epstein-Barr virus appeared linked to several top co-occurrence clusters. An earlier analysis of approximately 570 of the donors showed that most TCR beta V segments appeared in productive rearrangements either about 90% or about 30% of the time, which broadly matched IMGT annotations. Compared with the approximately 720-donor mean, donors in an Asian-associated ancestry cluster had fewer N-insertions in productive TCRs, according to a later genetic analysis. Cytomegalovirus status was reported to be diagnosed by the classifier with high specificity and sensitivity in both the original and validation cohorts. Some IMGT-functional V segments, including TRBV6-2 and TRBV6-3, could not be told apart with the 87-base-pair reads, so those segments were excluded. In a later analysis, TCR association rates were found to vary across HLA loci, with the most associated TCRs seen for DRB1 alleles and the fewest for HLA-C alleles. Most TCR sequences were seen in very few donors, while some public TCRs were found in many individuals. A later analysis found that HLA-associated TCR beta chains were more clonally expanded and had lower generation probabilities than equally common non-associated chains. The study listed 164 TCR beta chains as associated with cytomegalovirus. Because counts were too low, more than 15 rarely observed V segments, including chromosome 9 orphons, were left out of the earlier analysis of roughly 600 of the donors. Linkage disequilibrium might explain the correlated functional status among segregating V segments, but an unknown experimental factor could not be excluded. Specific HLA alleles were associated with roughly 17,000 TCR beta sequences at a false discovery rate of 0.05 in a later analysis. A further reported finding was that TCR beta sequences accurately predicted the HLA-A and HLA-B alleles for most subjects in the first cohort. CMV serostatus was the only immune exposure information available for the cohort. Presence/absence analyses assumed roughly uniform sequencing depth across donors, an assumption that may not hold. Because HLA typing was unavailable for some donors at each locus, only the typed subset was used in association tests.

V and J lose 2 bases and 2 bases, and a span of 19 bases separates them. CDR1 is given as KGHSH and CDR2 as LQKENI, both from the germline V gene. The CDR3 has 18 amino acids, counting the end cysteine and phenylalanine. The read is trimmed to its CDR3 DNA, 54 bases read in frame from base 1. In total, more than 500 healthy bone marrow donors made up the cohort. At the time of sampling, every cohort member was nominally healthy, though immune exposures that went unrecorded were likely present. The donor tested CMV seronegative and was one of the 352 seronegative cohort members. Each donor provided a peripheral blood sample, and peripheral blood mononuclear cells were used for TCR beta sequencing. The Qiagen DNeasy Blood Extraction Kit was used to extract genomic DNA from the blood cell samples.

Sequenced material: PBMCs. The rearranged segments are TRBV18 and TRBJ1-3; the D gene cannot be named for sure. This sequence was found in a male donor in good health and CMV-seronegative. The CDR3: CASSPLRTGREAGNTIYF. The DNA reads as follows: TGTGCCAGCTCACCATTAAGAACGGGTCGGGAGGCTGGAAACACCATATATTTT.